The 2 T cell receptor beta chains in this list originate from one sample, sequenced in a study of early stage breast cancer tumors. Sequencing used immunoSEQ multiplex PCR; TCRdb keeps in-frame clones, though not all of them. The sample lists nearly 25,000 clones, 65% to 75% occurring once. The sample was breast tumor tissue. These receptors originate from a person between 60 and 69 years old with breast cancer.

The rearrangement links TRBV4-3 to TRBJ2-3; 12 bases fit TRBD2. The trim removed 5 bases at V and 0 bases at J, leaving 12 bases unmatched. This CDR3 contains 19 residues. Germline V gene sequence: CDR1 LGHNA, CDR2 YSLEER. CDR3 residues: CASSYGLAGGPSSTDTQYF. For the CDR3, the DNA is TGCGCCAGCAGCTACGGGCTAGCGGGAGGGCCGAGTAGCACAGATACGCAGTATTTT.

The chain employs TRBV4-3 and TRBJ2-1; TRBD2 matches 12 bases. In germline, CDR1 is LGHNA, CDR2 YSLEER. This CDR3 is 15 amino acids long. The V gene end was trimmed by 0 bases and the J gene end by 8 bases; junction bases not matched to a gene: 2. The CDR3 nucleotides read TGCGCCAGCAGCCAAGATCTAGCGGGGGGGGATGAGCAGTTCTTC. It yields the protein CASSQDLAGGDEQFF.